A single sample is the source of the 18 T cell receptor beta chains below, sequenced in a study of CD8 T cells in ankylosing spondylitis. MiXCR was run by TCRdb on the 5' RACE reads, yielding one entry per CDR3 protein. The sample has about 360,000 distinct CDR3 sequences, about 20% seen once; the top ten hold approximately 14%. The sample consisted of blood, either unsorted or a sorted T cell fraction (not recorded which). The receptors come from a male donor with ankylosing spondylitis or in good health (not recorded which).

This clonotype was seen only a few times. The V and J genes are TRBV6-1 and TRBJ2-2; 12 bases line up with TRBD1. Germline lookup yields CDR1 MNHNS and CDR2 SASEGT. The J segment lost 6 bases and the V segment lost 8 bases, leaving 4 bases of the junction unmatched. The CDR3 is 14 residues long. CDR3 nucleotides: TGTGCCAGCGGGACAGGGGGCAGTCCCGGGGAGCTGTTTTTT. Translation gives CASGTGGSPGELFF.

In its sample, this clonotype was seen a few times. V and J are TRBV7-9 and TRBJ1-4; 7 nucleotides agree with TRBD1. With V trimmed by 0 bases and J by 4 bases, 2 bases remained unmatched. CDR1 and CDR2 from the germline V gene are SEHNR and FQNEAQ (reference sequence). This CDR3 comprises 15 residues. The chain's CDR3 is CASSLAQGVNEKLFF. The CDR3, as DNA: TGTGCCAGCAGCTTAGCGCAGGGGGTTAATGAAAAACTGTTTTTT.

This chain connects TRBV20-1 to TRBJ2-7; the D gene is possibly TRBD2 (6 bases). With 6 bases removed from V and 5 bases from J, the gap between germline ends came to 11 bases. CDR1 is DFQATT and CDR2 is SNEGSKA in the germline V gene (reference sequence). The CDR3 totals 11 residues. The CDR3 nucleotides are TGCAGTGCCGGGGGTGCCGACGAGCAGTACTTC. It codes for CSAGGADEQYF.

The gene calls are TRBV7-8 and TRBJ2-6; 8 bases are a match to TRBD2. Trimming took 1 base from V and 0 from J; bases not matched to a gene: 11. Germline CDR1 is SGHVS and CDR2 is FQNEAQ. The CDR3 is 20 residues long. The CDR3 spells CASSLVGGASFPSGANVLTF. Here the CDR3 DNA reads TGTGCCAGCAGCTTAGTCGGGGGGGCCTCCTTCCCCTCTGGGGCCAACGTCCTGACTTTC.

By share, this clonotype counts as medium-sized (0.01 to 0.1%). The chain uses TRBV10-2 and TRBJ2-3; 9 bases line up with TRBD1. The CDR3 covers 13 residues. With V trimmed by 6 bases and J by 5 bases, 3 bases remained unmatched. Germline V gene lookup returns CDR1 WSHSY and CDR2 SAAADI. CDR3 protein: CASRQGAGDTQYF. CDR3 in DNA: TGCGCCAGCAGACAGGGGGCTGGAGATACGCAGTATTTT.

The rearrangement links TRBV7-9 to TRBJ2-7; D is perhaps TRBD1 or TRBD2 (7 bases each). V was shortened by 5 bases and J by 3 bases, with 11 bases between the two germline ends. From germline, CDR1 is SEHNR and CDR2 FQNEAQ (reference sequence). CDR3 size: 13 residues. Here the CDR3 DNA reads TGTGCCAGCAGCACAGGGGAGGGCTACGAGCAGTACTTC. Residues: CASSTGEGYEQYF.

This chain connects TRBV7-2 to TRBJ2-1, with D tentatively TRBD2 (7 bases). The CDR3 length is 14 residues. V was shortened by 8 bases and J by 9 bases, with 20 bases between the two germline ends. Germline assignment: CDR1 SGHTA and CDR2 FQGNSA. As DNA, the CDR3 is TGTGCCAGCCGGGGGGCTAGCGGCGGTCCTGAGCAGTTCTTC. Its protein product is CASRGASGGPEQFF. Supplemented by reference TRBV7-2 and TRBJ2-1, the full variable domain reads GAGVSQSPSNKVTEKGKDVELRCDPISGHTALYWYRQSLGQGLEFLIYFQGNSAPDKSGLPSDRFSAERTGGSVSTLTIQRTQQEDSAVYLCASRGASGGPEQFFGPGTRLTVL.

The chain joins TRBV25-1 to TRBJ2-5; 7 nucleotides align to TRBD1. The germline gives CDR1 MGHDK, CDR2 SYGVNS. The CDR3 spans 14 residues. The V segment lost 3 bases and the J segment 3 bases; nucleotides outside the gene matches: 4. As DNA, the CDR3 is TGTGCCAGCAGTGAGACAGGGTTGGAAGAGACCCAGTACTTC. This codes for CASSETGLEETQYF.

The chain uses TRBV28 and TRBJ2-7, with D perhaps TRBD1 (7 bases). This CDR3 contains 13 residues. V was clipped by 6 bases and J by 7 bases, with 16 bases between them. Germline V gives CDR1 MDHEN, CDR2 SYDVKM. CDR3 bases: TGTGCCAGCAGCCGGAGGGACAGCCAAGAGCAGTACTTC. Protein product: CASSRRDSQEQYF.

The rearrangement uses TRBV6-5 and TRBJ1-6; D gene ambiguous. The CDR3 has 15 residues. Trimming took 3 bases from V and 5 from J, leaving 11 bases between them. CDR1 MNHEY and CDR2 SVGAGI come from the germline V gene. This chain's CDR3 is CASSYDQSNNSPLHF. As DNA, the CDR3 is TGTGCCAGCAGTTATGATCAGTCAAATAATTCACCCCTCCACTTT.

The J gene is TRBJ2-7, the V gene TRBV30; D is unresolved. The V end lost 3 bases, the J end lost 3 bases, and 9 bases lay between the germline ends. The CDR3 runs to 12 residues. Germline V gene sequence: CDR1 GTSNPN, CDR2 SVGIG (reference sequence). For the CDR3, the DNA is TGTGCCTGGAGCGATAACAGCTACGAGCAGTACTTC. It yields the protein CAWSDNSYEQYF.

This clonotype was counted only a few times. CDR3 sequence reads: CASSLRQGSPSSYEQYF. As DNA, the CDR3 is TGCGCCAGCAGCTTACGACAGGGGTCTCCAAGCTCCTACGAGCAGTACTTC. The chain recombines TRBV5-1 with TRBJ2-7, with 8 bases aligning to TRBD1. CDR1 is SGHRS, CDR2 YFSETQ, per germline. CDR3 length: 17 residues. V dropped 2 bases and J dropped 0; count of bases not matched to a gene: 10.

This rearrangement joins TRBV13 to TRBJ2-7; D call uncertain. Looked up from germline, CDR1 is PRHDT and CDR2 is FYEKMQ (reference sequence). The CDR3 covers 13 residues. Trimming shortened V by 5 bases and J by 0 bases, and 8 bases separated the two germline ends. The CDR3 loop is CASSPNPSYEQYF. CDR3 sequence (DNA): TGTGCCAGCAGCCCGAACCCCTCCTACGAGCAGTACTTC.

V usage is TRBV9 and J usage is TRBJ2-1; D uncertain. There are 14 residues in the CDR3. Germline V CDR1 and CDR2: SGDLS, YYNGEE. The V end lost 0 bases, the J end lost 4 bases, and 8 bases lay between the germline ends. The CDR3 DNA reads TGTGCCAGCAGCGTAGACGGAGCGTACAATGAGCAGTTCTTC. It encodes CASSVDGAYNEQFF.

The chain couples TRBV4-1 to TRBJ2-5; D may correspond to TRBD1 or TRBD2 (6 bases each). Germline V gene lookup returns CDR1 MGHRA and CDR2 YSYEKL. With 3 bases removed from V and 2 bases from J, the gap between germline ends came to 13 bases. CDR3 size: 15 residues. The CDR3 protein is CASSQQGTDQETQYF. The DNA for the CDR3 is TGCGCCAGCAGCCAGCAGGGGACTGATCAAGAGACCCAGTACTTC.

The rearrangement uses TRBV2 and TRBJ2-2, with D maybe TRBD2 (5 bases). The CDR3 spans 16 residues. CDR1 is SNHLY, CDR2 FYNNEI, per germline. Trimming pared 0 bases from V and 4 bases from J, leaving 12 bases between. The CDR3 sequence is CASSEAPVRGTGELFF. CDR3 DNA sequence: TGTGCCAGCAGTGAAGCGCCGGTCCGGGGCACCGGGGAGCTGTTTTTT.

The chain combines TRBV14 with TRBJ2-7, with D tentatively TRBD2 (5 bases). Trimming removed 3 bases at V and 5 bases at J, with 14 bases between. The V gene's germline CDR1 is SGHDN and CDR2 FVKESK. This CDR3 spans 14 amino acids. CDR3 coding DNA: TGTGCCAGCAGCCAGACCCGGGCGGGTAACGAGCAGTACTTC. Protein: CASSQTRAGNEQYF.

This sequence joins TRBV7-9 and TRBJ2-7; D is undetermined. Trimming shortened V by 7 bases and J by 3 bases, and 16 bases separated the two germline ends. This CDR3 spans 14 amino acids. The germline V gene has CDR1 SEHNR and CDR2 FQNEAQ (reference sequence). Written as DNA, the CDR3 is TGTGCCAGCACCACGAAGGACGGTTTCTACGAGCAGTACTTC. Translation: CASTTKDGFYEQYF.